Listed below are T cell receptor beta chains from one sample, sequenced in a study of blood T cell repertoires in COVID-19. The method was immunoSEQ multiplex PCR; TCRdb's version includes in-frame clones alone and lacks a portion of them. The top ten clones hold roughly 12% of a sample with some 240,000 clones, approximately 78% of them seen once. Material for sequencing was peripheral blood. Receptors originate from a woman aged 55-69 years with active or convalescent COVID-19. Both conserved end residues are part of each CDR3. D genes are given only for firm matches. Clone size is given for some rows only: seen once, a few or many times, or a class if the clone is expanded.

clone size,V gene,J gene,D gene,CDR3 protein,CDR3 DNA
-,TRBV7-3,TRBJ2-5,-,CASSLRPGETQYF,TGTGCCAGCAGCCTCCGACCGGGAGAGACCCAGTACTTC
once,TRBV11-1,TRBJ2-5,TRBD2,CASNPGGMGETQYF,TGTGCCAGCAACCCGGGGGGGATGGGTGAGACCCAGTACTTC
-,TRBV10-3,TRBJ2-1,-,CAISERGADNEQFF,TGTGCCATCAGTGAGCGGGGGGCCGACAATGAGCAGTTCTTC
-,TRBV7-2,TRBJ1-2,-,CASSLAQGPNYGYTF,TGTGCCAGCAGCTTAGCGCAGGGCCCTAACTATGGCTACACCTTC
-,TRBV7-2,TRBJ1-2,-,CASSIFNYGYTF,TGTGCCAGCAGCATATTTAACTATGGCTACACCTTC
-,TRBV7-3,TRBJ1-6,TRBD1,CASSLPGQDSSYNSPLHF,TGTGCCAGCAGCTTACCGGGACAGGATAGCTCCTATAATTCACCCCTCCACTTT
-,TRBV3-1/TRBV3-2,TRBJ1-2,-,CASSQVLGPIYGYTF,TGTGCCAGCAGCCAAGTTCTTGGCCCGATCTATGGCTACACCTTC
-,TRBV23-1,TRBJ1-2,-,CASSQKNPEDSNYGYTF,TGCGCCAGCAGTCAAAAAAACCCGGAGGACAGCAACTATGGCTACACCTTC
-,TRBV21-1,TRBJ1-6,-,CASGRQSSYNSPLHF,TGTGCCAGCGGACGACAGAGCTCCTATAATTCACCCCTCCACTTT
many,TRBV30,TRBJ2-1,-,CAWSVSGTYNEQFF,TGTGCCTGGAGTGTAAGCGGCACTTACAATGAGCAGTTCTTC
-,TRBV19,TRBJ1-5,-,CASSRVANQPQHF,TGTGCCAGTAGTCGGGTCGCCAATCAGCCCCAGCATTTT
-,TRBV3-1/TRBV3-2,TRBJ2-1,-,CASSQSTSLQFF,TGTGCCAGCAGCCAATCAACTAGCCTCCAGTTCTTC
-,TRBV5-5,TRBJ2-1,TRBD2,CASSQYPLAGGDNEQFF,TGTGCCAGCAGCCAATACCCGCTAGCGGGGGGAGACAATGAGCAGTTCTTC
-,TRBV27,TRBJ1-4,-,CASSLLGGAPNEKLFF,TGTGCCAGCAGTCTGCTTGGGGGGGCGCCGAATGAAAAACTGTTTTTT
-,TRBV7-8,TRBJ2-7,TRBD1,CASSLVLGQGDEQYF,TGTGCCAGCAGCTTAGTCCTGGGACAGGGTGACGAGCAGTACTTC
-,TRBV6-1,TRBJ1-2,TRBD1,CASSETGDYGYTF,TGTGCCAGCAGTGAAACAGGGGACTATGGCTACACCTTC
-,TRBV18,TRBJ2-1,TRBD2,CASSLRTSWGNEQFF,TGTGCCAGCTCACTACGGACTAGCTGGGGCAATGAGCAGTTCTTC
-,TRBV9,TRBJ2-1,TRBD1,CASSPGGGPYNEQFF,TGTGCCAGCAGCCCAGGGGGTGGCCCCTACAATGAGCAGTTCTTC
-,TRBV6-1,TRBJ2-7,-,CASSEAHPSRYEQYF,TGTGCCAGCAGTGAAGCGCACCCCTCGAGGTACGAGCAGTACTTC
many,TRBV5-6,TRBJ2-7,TRBD2,CASSPGTSGYEQYF,TGTGCCAGCAGCCCCGGGACTAGCGGCTACGAGCAGTACTTC
few,TRBV10-3,TRBJ1-2,TRBD1,CAISEDPRGGYTF,TGTGCCATCAGTGAGGACCCCAGGGGGGGCTACACCTTC
-,TRBV7-6,TRBJ2-1,TRBD2,CASSLETSGGGSEQFF,TGTGCCAGCAGCTTAGAAACTAGCGGGGGGGGAAGTGAGCAGTTCTTC
-,TRBV6-5,TRBJ1-4,-,CASSPNGGHREKLFF,TGTGCCAGCAGCCCCAACGGGGGTCATAGGGAAAAACTGTTTTTT
-,TRBV30,TRBJ1-6,-,CAWGGLTANSPLHF,TGTGCCTGGGGGGGGCTGACAGCTAATTCACCCCTCCACTTT
few,TRBV7-6,TRBJ2-5,-,CASSLVGGALQETQYF,TGTGCCAGCAGCTTAGTGGGAGGAGCCCTCCAAGAGACCCAGTACTTC
-,TRBV5-1,TRBJ1-1,-,CASSLLAGNTEAFF,TGCGCCAGCAGCTTGTTGGCGGGGAACACTGAAGCTTTCTTT
-,TRBV9,TRBJ2-2,TRBD2,CASTLTAGANTGELFF,TGTGCCAGCACACTTACGGCGGGGGCGAACACCGGGGAGCTGTTTTTT
-,TRBV6-5,TRBJ1-6,-,CASSSGPVGSPLHF,TGTGCCAGCAGCAGTGGGCCCGTTGGTTCACCCCTCCACTTT
few,TRBV6-1,TRBJ1-2,-,CASSEFDYGYTF,TGTGCCAGCAGTGAATTCGACTATGGCTACACCTTC
-,TRBV18,TRBJ1-3,-,CASSDQGLGGNTIYF,TGTGCCAGCTCAGACCAGGGTCTTGGCGGAAACACCATATATTTT
-,TRBV18,TRBJ1-6,TRBD1,CASSPLDRDSNSPLHF,TGTGCCAGCTCACCACTAGACCGGGACAGTAATTCACCCCTCCACTTT
-,TRBV6-1,TRBJ2-3,TRBD2,CASSGTSGATDTQYF,TGTGCCAGCAGTGGGACTAGCGGGGCCACAGATACGCAGTATTTT
-,TRBV5-1,TRBJ1-2,-,CASSLGDIYGYTF,TGCGCCAGCAGCTTGGGGGACATCTATGGCTACACCTTC
-,TRBV14,TRBJ1-1,TRBD1,CASSDPTGGRRGSTEAFF,TGTGCCAGCAGCGACCCGACAGGGGGGCGCAGAGGGAGCACTGAAGCTTTCTTT
-,TRBV12-5,TRBJ2-1,-,CASGGGGPSPEQFF,TGTGCTAGTGGCGGCGGGGGCCCGTCCCCTGAGCAGTTCTTC
-,TRBV6-5,TRBJ1-3,TRBD1,CASSYSTGSGNTIYF,TGTGCCAGCAGTTACTCGACAGGGTCTGGAAACACCATATATTTT
-,TRBV3-1/TRBV3-2,TRBJ2-7,TRBD2,CASSQGVSGGAASYEQYF,TGTGCCAGCAGCCAGGGAGTTAGCGGGGGGGCAGCGAGTTACGAGCAGTACTTC
-,TRBV4-1,TRBJ1-2,TRBD1,CASRPREGTGANYGYTF,TGCGCCAGCAGACCAAGGGAAGGCACAGGGGCGAACTATGGCTACACCTTC
few,TRBV10-1,TRBJ2-3,-,CASSESTGGRDTQYF,TGCGCCAGCAGTGAGTCTACGGGGGGCCGCGATACGCAGTATTTT
few,TRBV20-1,TRBJ2-3,-,CSAPTDTQYF,TGCAGTGCTCCTACAGATACGCAGTATTTT
-,TRBV2,TRBJ2-7,-,CASSSDNFSYEQYF,TGTGCCAGCAGCTCCGACAATTTCTCCTACGAGCAGTACTTC
-,TRBV7-2,TRBJ2-7,TRBD2,CASSPRSSGGASYEQYF,TGTGCCAGCAGCCCGAGATCAAGCGGGGGGGCTTCCTACGAGCAGTACTTC
-,TRBV14,TRBJ2-1,TRBD2,CASSLTSGGPRNEQFF,TGTGCCAGCAGCCTTACTAGCGGGGGGCCAAGAAATGAGCAGTTCTTC
many,TRBV6-6,TRBJ2-3,TRBD2,CASSWGGGGRGDTQYF,TGTGCCAGCAGTTGGGGTGGCGGGGGACGGGGAGATACGCAGTATTTT
-,TRBV27,TRBJ1-6,-,CASRGIGVTASYNSPLHF,TGTGCCAGCAGGGGGATCGGGGTCACAGCCTCCTATAATTCACCCCTCCACTTT
-,TRBV29-1,TRBJ1-1,TRBD1,CSVRGQGTEAFF,TGCAGCGTTCGGGGACAGGGGACTGAAGCTTTCTTT
-,TRBV9,TRBJ2-3,TRBD1,CARSPRGGTGGTDTQYF,TGTGCCCGCAGCCCAAGGGGGGGGACAGGGGGCACAGATACGCAGTATTTT
-,TRBV29-1,TRBJ1-1,-,CSGWGGLRGTMNTEAFF,TGCAGCGGATGGGGGGGGTTGCGAGGGACTATGAACACTGAAGCTTTCTTT